These T cell receptor beta chains were read from a single sample in a study of shared clonotypes between healthy human individuals. TCRdb's table, derived via immunoSEQ multiplex PCR, lists solely in-frame clones and lacks some. The repertoire has some 2 million clones, 85% to 95% of them found once; the top ten carry 0.1% to 0.15%. The sequenced sample consisted of naive CD4+ T cells sorted from blood. The receptors come from a man younger than 35 in good health. CDR3s include the opening cysteine and the closing phenylalanine or tryptophan. A D gene is named only where the DNA matches it firmly. Clone size is stated in some rows and not others, as once, few, many or a class when expanded.

V gene	J gene	D gene	clone size	CDR3 DNA	CDR3 protein
TRBV18	TRBJ2-1	TRBD1	-	TGTGCCAGCTCACCGCAGGGGGCCTCCTACAATGAGCAGTTCTTC	CASSPQGASYNEQFF
TRBV19	TRBJ1-1	TRBD1	-	TGTGCCAGTACCCCTAGAAGTGGGCAGGGGGCATGGGTAACTGAAGCTTTCTTT	CASTPRSGQGAWVTEAFF
TRBV7-8	TRBJ1-3	-	-	TGTGCCAGCAGCTTAGCAGGGGTCGGTGGAAACACCATATATTTT	CASSLAGVGGNTIYF
TRBV6-5	TRBJ2-7	TRBD2	-	TGTGCCAGCAGTTCGAGCGGGAGAAACTACGAGCAGTACTTC	CASSSSGRNYEQYF
TRBV11-3	TRBJ2-2	TRBD2	once	TGTGCCAGCAGCTTATACGGCGGGAGGGTGACCGGGGAGCTGTTTTTT	CASSLYGGRVTGELFF
TRBV9	TRBJ2-1	TRBD1	-	TGTGCCAGCAGCGATCCCGAAGACAGGGGTTTGGTTTGGAATGAGCAGTTCTTC	CASSDPEDRGLVWNEQFF
TRBV5-1	TRBJ2-3	-	-	TGCGCCAGCAGCTTGGTAGGGATCGATACGCAGTATTTT	CASSLVGIDTQYF
TRBV5-4	TRBJ2-5	TRBD1	-	TGTGCCAGCAGCTTCACAGGGGGCCAAGAGACCCAGTACTTC	CASSFTGGQETQYF
TRBV27	TRBJ1-3	-	-	TGTGCCAGCAGTTCTCGGGGATCTGGAAACACCATATATTTT	CASSSRGSGNTIYF
TRBV6-1	TRBJ2-7	-	-	TGTGCCAGCAGTGAAGTGAGCGGATGGATTTACGAGCAGTACTTC	CASSEVSGWIYEQYF
TRBV28	TRBJ2-7	TRBD1	-	TGTGCCAGCACTCAGGGGGCCCGACAATACGAGCAGTACTTC	CASTQGARQYEQYF
TRBV19	TRBJ1-1	TRBD1	once	TGTGCCAGTAGTATAGATCTCCGACAGGGGATACGGATGAACACTGAAGCTTTCTTT	CASSIDLRQGIRMNTEAFF
TRBV7-2	TRBJ2-1	-	-	TGTGCCAGCAGCTTAAGTGGCAGGGCAACCTACAATGAGCAGTTCTTC	CASSLSGRATYNEQFF
TRBV5-4	TRBJ2-7	-	-	TGTGCCAGCAGCTTGGGCGGGACGCTTCCCTACGAGCAGTACTTC	CASSLGGTLPYEQYF
TRBV28	TRBJ1-2	-	-	TGTGCCAGCAGGGATGGGGACTATGGCTACACCTTC	CASRDGDYGYTF